This paragraph covers one TCR beta chain sequence. V was shortened by 0 bases and J by 4 bases, with 13 bases between the two germline ends. The CDR3 spans 15 residues. In germline, CDR1 is SGHRS, CDR2 YFSETQ. Assay: immunoSEQ multiplex PCR; the TCRdb copy retains only in-frame clones and omits some. The sample records 240,000 or so clones, 90% being singletons. The source of the sample is a study of blood T cell repertoires in COVID-19. This receptor was obtained from a man over 45 who had been exposed to COVID-19. This chain connects TRBV5-1 to TRBJ1-1, with D uncertain. The sample taken for sequencing was PBMCs or T cells enriched from blood (not recorded which). CDR3 in amino acids: CASSLEVLGATEAFF. The CDR3 DNA reads as TGCGCCAGCAGCTTGGAGGTGCTGGGAGCCACTGAAGCTTTCTTT.